The 9 T cell receptor beta chains presented below share a single source sample, sequenced in a study of somatic mutations in T cells in chronic GVHD. Produced via immunoSEQ multiplex PCR; TCRdb's table is partial and in-frame only. The data contain 12,000 to 15,000 clones, more than 75% of them singletons. Material: Vbeta20-negative CD4+ T cells from blood. The receptors shown here come from a male patient between 45 and 59 years old with chronic graft-versus-host disease. The graft donor may be the source of some T cells.

This chain links TRBV2 with TRBJ1-1, with D tentatively TRBD1 (6 bases). This CDR3 contains 14 residues. In germline, CDR1 is SNHLY, CDR2 FYNNEI. Trimming pared 2 bases from V and 1 base from J, leaving 8 bases between. The CDR3 DNA reads as TGTGCCAGCAGTGAACAGGGGCCGAACACTGAAGCTTTCTTT. Amino acids: CASSEQGPNTEAFF.

The chain couples TRBV5-4 to TRBJ1-4; 8 bases match TRBD1. V trimming: 4 bases; J trimming: 5 bases; junction bases outside the gene matches: 7. This CDR3 region has 15 residues. Per germline, CDR1 SGHNT and CDR2 YYREEE (reference sequence). The CDR3 here is CASSQNRGVNEKLFF. The CDR3 DNA follows: TGTGCCAGCAGCCAGAACAGGGGGGTGAATGAAAAACTGTTTTTT.

This chain joins TRBV18 and TRBJ1-1; D might be TRBD1 (5 bases). CDR1 and CDR2 (germline): KGHSH, LQKENI. Trimming stripped 0 bases from V and 2 bases from J, with 10 bases between. CDR3 length: 15 amino acids. CDR3 coding DNA: TGTGCCAGCTCACCACCGTGGCAGGGCAACACTGAAGCTTTCTTT. Translation: CASSPPWQGNTEAFF.

V is TRBV7-6 and J is TRBJ1-5; 7 positions match TRBD1. J lost 6 bases, V lost 1 base, and 6 bases had no gene match. The CDR3 is 15 amino acids. Germline V gives CDR1 SGHVS, CDR2 FNYEAQ. CDR3 nucleotides: TGTGCCAGCAGCTTAGTTGGACAGGAAGGTCAGCCCCAGCATTTT. This sequence encodes CASSLVGQEGQPQHF.

The chain joins TRBV6-1 to TRBJ1-3, with D perhaps matching TRBD1 (6 bases). The CDR3 has 14 residues. Germline V CDR1 and CDR2: MNHNS, SASEGT. Trimming left V 10 bases short and J 0 bases short, with 13 bases between. The DNA of the CDR3 is TGTGCCACCGGACAGCCGAGCTCTGGAAACACCATATATTTT. Translation gives CATGQPSSGNTIYF.

The chain employs TRBV6-5 and TRBJ1-1, with a possible D match to TRBD1 (6 bases). Trimming left V 6 bases short and J 2 bases short, with 13 bases between. The CDR3 has 14 residues. The germline gives CDR1 MNHEY, CDR2 SVGAGI. The CDR3 DNA is TGTGCCAGCAGACTAGGACAGATTAACACTGAAGCTTTCTTT. Its protein product is CASRLGQINTEAFF.

The V and J genes are TRBV19 and TRBJ2-2; TRBD2 aligns across 13 bases. CDR3 length: 15 residues. The junction had 4 bases not matched to a gene; V was cut back by 5 bases and J by 7 bases. Germline CDR1 is LNHDA and CDR2 is SQIVND (reference sequence). CDR3 sequence reads: CASSELAGGYGELFF. The CDR3 region has the DNA TGTGCCAGTAGTGAACTAGCGGGGGGGTACGGGGAGCTGTTTTTT. Full variable domain (missing parts from reference TRBV19 and TRBJ2-2): DGGITQSPKYLFRKEGQNVTLSCEQNLNHDAMYWYRQDPGQGLRLIYYSQIVNDFQKGDIAEGYSVSREKKESFPLTVTSAQKNPTAFYLCASSELAGGYGELFFGEGSRLTVL.

This clone has a single count. The chain recombines TRBV19 with TRBJ1-4; D gene unclear. CDR3 length equals 14 residues. Germline V lookup: CDR1 LNHDA, CDR2 SQIVND (reference sequence). The ends were cut back, 1 base at V and 2 bases at J, with 5 bases in the middle. The CDR3 DNA is TGTGCCAGTAGTATAGGTCTTACTAATGAAAAACTGTTTTTT. This codes for CASSIGLTNEKLFF.

This clone occurred a few times. This rearrangement joins TRBV2 to TRBJ1-5, with TRBD1 as a possible D gene (5 bases). V lost 5 bases and J 5 bases, leaving 10 bases between the germline ends. The CDR3 consists of 13 residues. CDR1 is SNHLY and CDR2 is FYNNEI in the germline V gene. The DNA of the CDR3 is TGTGCCAGCAGTTCAGGCAGGGATCAGCCCCAGCATTTT. Translation gives CASSSGRDQPQHF.